Below are 31 T cell receptor beta chains sequenced from a single sample in a study of cytomegalovirus exposure and HLA in healthy donors. Vbeta (60) and Jbeta (13) primers were used in the PCR. Assay: immunoSEQ multiplex PCR; the TCRdb copy retains only in-frame clones and omits some. The sample comprises approximately 150,000 clones, around 68% of which are singletons, and 1.1% to 1.5% rests with the top ten. The source material was PBMCs. The receptors here all came from a man in his fifties or sixties in good health and CMV-seronegative.

This clone was detected only a few times. This sequence joins TRBV5-5 and TRBJ2-3; 8 bases map to TRBD1. CDR1 SGHKS and CDR2 YYEKEE come from the germline V gene (reference sequence). V lost 1 base and J lost 3; bases outside the gene matches: 4. The CDR3 consists of 15 residues. The DNA of the CDR3 is TGTGCCAGCAGCTTGACGCAGGGGGCAACAGATACGCAGTATTTT. The encoded protein is CASSLTQGATDTQYF.

The chain uses TRBV6-5 and TRBJ2-1; TRBD2 agrees at 9 bases. The CDR3 totals 15 residues. Losses at the gene ends were 6 bases for V and 4 bases for J; bases not matched to a gene: 7. Germline CDR1 is MNHEY and CDR2 is SVGAGI. The CDR3 reads CASSYVAGGYNEQFF. For the CDR3, the DNA is TGTGCCAGCAGCTACGTGGCGGGGGGGTACAATGAGCAGTTCTTC.

This clone appeared a single time. The chain carries TRBV11-2 and TRBJ2-1, with D maybe TRBD2 (6 bases). The germline CDR1 and CDR2 sequences are SGHAT and FQNNGV. This CDR3 has 12 residues. The V end was cut by 5 bases, the J end by 10 bases, with 12 bases between. CDR3 protein: CASSRSGLEQFF. The CDR3 DNA sequence: TGTGCCAGCAGCCGAAGCGGACTAGAGCAGTTCTTC.

The rearrangement links TRBV28 to TRBJ2-7; the D gene is possibly TRBD2 (5 bases). The CDR3 totals 14 residues. Germline CDR1 MDHEN, CDR2 SYDVKM. V shed 3 bases and J shed 2 bases, with 11 bases lying between them. CDR3 residues: CASSFRGYTYEQYF. CDR3 nucleotides: TGTGCCAGCAGTTTTCGGGGATATACCTACGAGCAGTACTTC.

CDR3 nucleotide sequence: TGTGCCAGCAGCTTGGGGCCCACAGATACGCAGTATTTT. The encoded protein is CASSLGPTDTQYF. The V call is TRBV11-1, the J call TRBJ2-3; possibly TRBD1 for D (5 bases). CDR3 length: 13 residues. Germline values: CDR1 SGHAT, CDR2 FQDESV (reference sequence). V gave up 3 bases and J gave up 2 bases, with 6 bases separating them.

This clone was recorded a few times. The V gene is TRBV28, the J gene TRBJ1-1, with D maybe TRBD1 (5 bases). Per germline, CDR1 MDHEN and CDR2 SYDVKM. This CDR3 comprises 14 residues. Trimming stripped 6 bases from V and 1 base from J, with 12 bases between. CDR3 in amino acids: CASSLLRGNTEAFF. CDR3 DNA sequence: TGTGCCAGCAGCCTTTTAAGGGGGAACACTGAAGCTTTCTTT.

This chain connects TRBV4-1 to TRBJ2-3; 13 nucleotides agree with TRBD2. From germline, CDR1 is MGHRA and CDR2 YSYEKL. The CDR3 extends over 16 amino acids. J lost 8 bases, V lost 4 bases, and 9 bases had no gene match. CDR3 in amino acids: CASSLLGTSGVATQYF. CDR3 in DNA: TGCGCCAGCAGCCTATTGGGGACTAGCGGGGTTGCTACGCAGTATTTT.

The gene calls are TRBV6-1 and TRBJ1-2; the match to TRBD1 covers 8 bases. J was trimmed by 5 bases and V by 8 bases; bases with no gene match: 13. Looked up from germline, CDR1 is MNHNS and CDR2 is SASEGT. There are 15 residues in the CDR3. DNA of the CDR3: TGTGCCAGCCTGATCCGACAGGGGCAGGGGTATGGCTACACCTTC. Translating gives CASLIRQGQGYGYTF.

This clone was counted a few times. The V gene is TRBV19, the J gene TRBJ2-3; the match to TRBD2 covers 7 bases. Germline CDR1 LNHDA, CDR2 SQIVND (reference sequence). V lost 7 bases and J lost 6; bases outside the gene matches: 10. The CDR3 contains 14 residues. This CDR3 reads CASTRGGVADTQYF. The CDR3 nucleotides read TGTGCCAGTACCCGTGGGGGGGTAGCGGATACGCAGTATTTT.

The rearrangement links TRBV5-1 to TRBJ2-3, with 10 bases that match TRBD2. This CDR3 comprises 18 residues. The junction had 11 bases not matched to a gene; V was cut back by 4 bases and J by 0 bases. In germline, CDR1 is SGHRS, CDR2 YFSETQ. The CDR3 coding sequence is TGCGCCAGCAGCCCTCAAGCGGGGGGGCCGGGGAGCACAGATACGCAGTATTTT. It codes for CASSPQAGGPGSTDTQYF.

This chain joins TRBV7-6 and TRBJ2-1; D possibly corresponds to TRBD2 (6 bases). V was clipped by 7 bases and J by 0 bases, with 10 bases between them. Looked up from germline, CDR1 is SGHVS and CDR2 is FNYEAQ. This CDR3 is built from 14 residues. DNA for the CDR3: TGTGCCAGCAAAATAGCGGACTCCTACAATGAGCAGTTCTTC. Its translation: CASKIADSYNEQFF.

The V and J genes are TRBV6-5 and TRBJ1-1, with TRBD1 as a possible D gene (6 bases). Germline V lookup: CDR1 MNHEY, CDR2 SVGAGI. Deletions cut 2 bases from V and 1 base from J, with 14 bases between. The CDR3 runs 16 residues. The CDR3 coding sequence is TGTGCCAGCAGTTACGGTTCCAGGGGCTCGAACACTGAAGCTTTCTTT. It yields the protein CASSYGSRGSNTEAFF.

The chain links TRBV7-6 to TRBJ2-3; 11 nucleotides align to TRBD2. The CDR3 totals 17 residues. The germline CDR1 and CDR2 sequences are SGHVS and FNYEAQ. V lost 5 bases to trimming and J lost 0 bases; unmatched junction nucleotides: 7. CDR3 sequence reads: CASSPLAGGTSTDTQYF. CDR3 bases: TGTGCCAGCAGCCCGCTAGCGGGGGGAACTAGCACAGATACGCAGTATTTT.

The V call is TRBV6-5, the J call TRBJ2-7; TRBD1 agrees at 8 bases. The V gene end was trimmed by 4 bases and the J gene end by 0 bases; junction bases not matched to a gene: 5. CDR3 length: 15 residues. Looked up from germline, CDR1 is MNHEY and CDR2 is SVGAGI. The CDR3 region is CASSLTGVNSYEQYF. The CDR3 DNA sequence: TGTGCCAGCAGTTTGACAGGGGTCAACTCCTACGAGCAGTACTTC.

This clone has only one observation. The chain combines TRBV28 with TRBJ2-5; 9 bases map to TRBD1. Per the germline V gene, CDR1 is MDHEN and CDR2 is SYDVKM. Trimming cost V 5 bases and J 5 bases; bases outside gene matches: 6. The CDR3 covers 14 residues. CDR3 sequence (DNA): TGTGCCAGCAGTGGGGGGACAGGGATCGAGACCCAGTACTTC. Residues: CASSGGTGIETQYF.

The rearrangement joins TRBV28 to TRBJ1-1; 11 bases agree with TRBD1. The CDR3 sequence is 16 residues long. Per the germline V gene, CDR1 is MDHEN and CDR2 is SYDVKM. V was clipped by 10 bases and J by 1 base; unmatched bases: 11. CDR3 nucleotide sequence: TGTGCCACGCTTGTGGGGACAGGGGGAAGGAACACTGAAGCTTTCTTT. Encoded protein: CATLVGTGGRNTEAFF.

The chain couples TRBV5-4 to TRBJ1-2; 10 positions match TRBD1. This CDR3 has 17 residues. The V gene's germline CDR1 is SGHNT and CDR2 YYREEE (reference sequence). J gave up 0 bases and V 3 bases, and 8 bases lay outside the gene matches. CDR3: CASSSRDRGTANYGYTF. The CDR3 DNA reads TGTGCCAGCAGCTCACGGGACAGGGGTACTGCTAACTATGGCTACACCTTC.

This clone occurred a few times. The gene calls are TRBV9 and TRBJ2-7; 7 bases are a match to TRBD1. Germline CDR1 is SGDLS and CDR2 is YYNGEE. V was pared by 0 bases and J by 4 bases, with 7 bases of the junction left unmatched. This CDR3 contains 15 residues. The CDR3 region has the DNA TGTGCCAGCAGCGTAGGACAGGGAGCATCTTACGAGCAGTACTTC. Its translation: CASSVGQGASYEQYF.

The V call is TRBV18, the J call TRBJ2-7, with D maybe TRBD1 (6 bases). The CDR3 consists of 12 residues. With 4 bases removed from V and 2 bases from J, the gap between germline ends came to 6 bases. Germline V gene data show CDR1 as KGHSH and CDR2 as LQKENI. The CDR3 DNA follows: TGTGCCAGCTCACAGGGGGCCTACGAGCAGTACTTC. It yields the protein CASSQGAYEQYF.

About this clone: The same CDR3 arises from other DNA sequences in this sample as well. V gene TRBV19 combines with J gene TRBJ1-2, with D maybe TRBD1 (6 bases). Between the trimmed V and J ends, which lost 2 bases and 2 bases, there was a span of 6 bases. Per germline, CDR1 LNHDA and CDR2 SQIVND (reference sequence). This CDR3 comprises 13 residues. CDR3 coding DNA: TGTGCCAGTAGTATACAGGGGAACTATGGCTACACCTTC. The encoded protein is CASSIQGNYGYTF.

This clone turned up a few times. The rearrangement joins TRBV27 to TRBJ2-7; 12 bases are a match to TRBD2. The length of the CDR3 is 15 residues. Trimming at V came to 3 bases and at J to 1 base, leaving 1 base not matched to a gene. CDR1 MNHEY and CDR2 SMNVEV come from the germline V gene (reference sequence). The CDR3 DNA is TGTGCCAGCAGTTTGACTAGCGGGGGTTCCTACGAGCAGTACTTC. Its translation is CASSLTSGGSYEQYF.

On this clone itself: The junction differs from germline at one of its ends, possibly a read error. The chain has TRBV14 and TRBJ2-7; D may be TRBD2 (7 bases). Germline V gives CDR1 SGHDN, CDR2 FVKESK. The CDR3 contains 12 residues. The CDR3 here is CASSQDNRGARF. The CDR3 bases are TGTGCCAGCAGCCAAGATAACCGGGGGGCCCGCTTC.

The gene calls are TRBV6-5 and TRBJ1-5; TRBD1 might be the D (6 bases). Trimming removed 1 base at V and 6 bases at J, with 10 bases between. CDR1 and CDR2 (germline): MNHEY, SVGAGI. The CDR3 runs 14 residues. CDR3 protein: CASSYLQGRQPQHF. In DNA, the CDR3 is TGTGCCAGCAGTTACTTACAGGGCCGTCAGCCCCAGCATTTT.

The chain carries TRBV19 and TRBJ1-5, with D perhaps matching TRBD1 (6 bases). This CDR3 contains 15 residues. The V and J ends lost 3 bases and 6 bases respectively, with 15 bases between them. Germline V gene sequence: CDR1 LNHDA, CDR2 SQIVND (reference sequence). In DNA form, the CDR3 reads TGTGCCAGTAGTATGTGGCAGGGGTTCGGTCAGCCCCAGCATTTT. Amino acid sequence: CASSMWQGFGQPQHF.

In this sample, this clone turned up once. V is TRBV2 and J is TRBJ1-2; no clear D. The CDR3 totals 10 residues. Per the germline V gene, CDR1 is SNHLY and CDR2 is FYNNEI. Trimming pared 4 bases from V and 8 bases from J, leaving 5 bases between. In nucleotides, the CDR3 is TGTGCCAGCAGTGCGGGAGGCTACACCTTC. It yields the protein CASSAGGYTF.

The chain combines TRBV5-1 with TRBJ1-2, with D uncertain. Germline CDR1 reads SGHRS; CDR2 reads YFSETQ. The CDR3 spans 13 residues. V lost 4 bases to trimming and J lost 4 bases, with 11 bases between them. The CDR3 spells CASSLPGPYGYTF. In DNA, the CDR3 is TGCGCCAGCAGCCTCCCTGGCCCCTATGGCTACACCTTC.

J is TRBJ1-1 and V is TRBV5-4, with TRBD1 matching 8 bases. After removal of 3 bases from V and 8 bases from J, the junction contained 6 bases not matched to a gene. Germline CDR1 reads SGHNT; CDR2 reads YYREEE (reference sequence). The CDR3 runs 13 residues. CDR3 in DNA: TGTGCCAGCAGCTCTGACAGGGGCCGAGAAGCTTTCTTT. This codes for CASSSDRGREAFF. Drawing the rest from reference TRBV5-4 and TRBJ1-1, the complete variable domain is ETGVTQSPTHLIKTRGQQVTLRCSSQSGHNTVSWYQQALGQGPQFIFQYYREEENGRGNFPPRFSGLQFPNYSSELNVNALELDDSALYLCASSSDRGREAFFGQGTRLTVV.

The chain links TRBV7-2 to TRBJ2-7, with D tentatively TRBD2 (6 bases). Trimming removed 1 base at V and 5 bases at J, with 9 bases between. Germline V gene data show CDR1 as SGHTA and CDR2 as FQGNSA. This CDR3 is 13 amino acids long. Here the CDR3 DNA reads TGTGCCAGCAGCTTAGGCGGGATCAACGAGCAGTACTTC. As protein: CASSLGGINEQYF.

The chain carries TRBV6-1 and TRBJ1-1; unclear D gene. In germline, CDR1 is MNHNS, CDR2 SASEGT. V gave up 7 bases and J gave up 1 base, with 4 bases separating them. The CDR3 consists of 11 residues. The CDR3 DNA is TGTGCCAGCACCCGGAACACTGAAGCTTTCTTT. Protein product: CASTRNTEAFF.

Worth noting for this clone: This sequence may be a read error, since a much larger clone differs from it by one base. The chain carries TRBV28 and TRBJ2-1; TRBD1 matches 7 bases. The J segment lost 3 bases and the V segment lost 4 bases, leaving 0 bases of the junction unmatched. The CDR3 runs to 13 residues. Germline CDR1 reads MDHEN; CDR2 reads SYDVKM. The CDR3 loop reads CASSWDSYNEQFF. The CDR3 coding sequence is TGTGCCAGCAGTTGGGACAGCTACAATGAGCAGTTCTTC.

The rearrangement links TRBV4-2 to TRBJ2-5, with D maybe TRBD2 (6 bases). Trimming cost V 3 bases and J 3 bases, with 11 bases left between them. Germline CDR1 and CDR2: LGHNA and YNFKEQ. The CDR3 is 14 residues long. The CDR3 sequence: CASSHPGEKETQYF. CDR3 DNA: TGTGCCAGCAGCCACCCGGGGGAAAAAGAGACCCAGTACTTC.